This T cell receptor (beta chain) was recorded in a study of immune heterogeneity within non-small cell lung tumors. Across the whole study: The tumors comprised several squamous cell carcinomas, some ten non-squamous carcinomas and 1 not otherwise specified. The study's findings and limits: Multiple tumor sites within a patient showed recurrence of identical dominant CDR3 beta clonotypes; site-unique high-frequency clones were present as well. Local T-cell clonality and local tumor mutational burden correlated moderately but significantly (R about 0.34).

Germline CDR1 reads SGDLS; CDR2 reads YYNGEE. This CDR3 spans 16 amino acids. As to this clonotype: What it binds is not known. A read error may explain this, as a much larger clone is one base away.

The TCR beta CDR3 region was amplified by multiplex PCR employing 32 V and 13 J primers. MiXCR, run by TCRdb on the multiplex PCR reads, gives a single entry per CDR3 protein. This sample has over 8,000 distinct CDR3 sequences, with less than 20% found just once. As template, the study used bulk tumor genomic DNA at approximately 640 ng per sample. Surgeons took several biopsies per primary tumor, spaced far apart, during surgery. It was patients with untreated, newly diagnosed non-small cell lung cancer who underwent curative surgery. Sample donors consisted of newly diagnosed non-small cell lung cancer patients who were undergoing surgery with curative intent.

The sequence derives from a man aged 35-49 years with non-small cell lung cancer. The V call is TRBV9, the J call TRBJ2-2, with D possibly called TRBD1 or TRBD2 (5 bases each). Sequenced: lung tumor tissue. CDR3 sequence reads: CASSVGSPSGAGEPFF. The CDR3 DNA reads TGTGCCAGCAGCGTAGGGTCTCCTTCCGGGGCCGGGGAGCCGTTTTTT.